This paragraph reports one TCR beta chain. The antigen is unknown. CDR1 is MGHRA and CDR2 is YSYEKL in the germline V gene. The CDR3 length is 18 residues. V lost 4 bases and J 0 bases, leaving 19 bases between the germline ends. This entry is derived from a study of PD-1 blockade in classical Hodgkin lymphoma. Every patient experienced relapse after autologous stem cell transplantation, and brentuximab vedotin exposure varied. The data were produced by immunoSEQ multiplex PCR, yet TCRdb's version contains in-frame clones alone and is incomplete. The top ten hold under 3% of the sample, which has 84,000 or so clones, roughly 91% seen once. Study-wide results and caveats: In CD4+ cells, TCR diversity went up significantly by C4D1, but in CD8+ cells it did not. Partial responders and progressors had significantly lower baseline TCR diversity.

The receptor comes from a human donor with classical Hodgkin lymphoma. Sequencing used peripheral blood mononuclear cells (PBMCs), obtained before the second cycle of nivolumab. V is TRBV4-1 and J is TRBJ1-3; D may be TRBD1 (5 bases). CDR3 amino acids: CASSRQTATTASGNTIYF. The CDR3 DNA reads as TGCGCCAGCAGCCGACAGACCGCCACTACGGCCTCTGGAAACACCATATATTTT.